One and the same sample provided the 17 T cell receptor beta chains below, sequenced in a study of T-cell reconstitution after alpha-beta-depleted transplantation in children. Preparing the TCRbeta library involved the use of unique molecular identifiers. TCRdb called the PCR reads again in MiXCR, with one record for every CDR3 protein. The sample lists around 200,000 distinct CDR3 sequences; 7% to 9% were seen once. The material was PBMCs, mostly from graft donor cells, obtained 360 days after TCRalphabeta/CD19-depleted stem cell transplant. Every receptor here comes from a male patient aged 2-9 years who had a stem cell transplant for acute myeloid leukemia, so the T cells may come from the graft donor.

Only a few counts were recorded for this clonotype. The chain carries TRBV15 and TRBJ2-7; D is uncertain. The CDR3 loop spans 13 amino acids. Deletions cut 0 bases from V and 4 bases from J, with 7 bases between. Germline assignment: CDR1 LNHNV and CDR2 YYDKDF (reference sequence). The CDR3 reads CATSRDLEYEQYV. The CDR3 DNA follows: TGTGCCACCAGCAGAGATCTGGAATACGAGCAGTACGTC.

This chain links TRBV2 with TRBJ2-2; a possible D gene is TRBD2 (5 bases). Trimming removed 3 bases from V and 0 bases from J, with 17 bases in between. This CDR3 region has 18 residues. CDR1 and CDR2 from the germline V gene are SNHLY and FYNNEI. DNA of the CDR3: TGTGCCAGCAGTGACGGGGTTCGGTTCCTCGCGAACACCGGGGAGCTGTTTTTT. This translates into CASSDGVRFLANTGELFF.

This clonotype was recorded at least ten times. V is TRBV7-2 and J is TRBJ2-7; TRBD2 matches 11 bases. This CDR3 has 14 amino acids. The V gene end was trimmed by 6 bases and the J gene end by 0 bases; junction bases not matched to a gene: 1. Germline lookup yields CDR1 SGHTA and CDR2 FQGNSA. This CDR3 reads CASRTSGNSYEQYF. CDR3 in DNA: TGTGCCAGCAGGACTAGCGGGAACTCCTACGAGCAGTACTTC.

This sequence joins TRBV19 and TRBJ2-7; tentatively, D is TRBD1 or TRBD2 (5 bases each). Trimming cost V 3 bases and J 3 bases, with 12 bases left between them. CDR3 length equals 14 residues. Germline V gene lookup returns CDR1 LNHDA and CDR2 SQIVND (reference sequence). This CDR3 is CASSMRGSNYEQYF. DNA for the CDR3: TGTGCCAGTAGTATGAGGGGCTCGAACTACGAGCAGTACTTC. Based on the CDR3 plus reference TRBV19 and TRBJ2-7, the full variable domain is DGGITQSPKYLFRKEGQNVTLSCEQNLNHDAMYWYRQDPGQGLRLIYYSQIVNDFQKGDIAEGYSVSREKKESFPLTVTSAQKNPTAFYLCASSMRGSNYEQYFGPGTRLTVT.

The chain links TRBV5-1 to TRBJ2-2; D is unclear. V shed 0 bases and J shed 5 bases, with 20 bases lying between them. Germline assignment: CDR1 SGHRS and CDR2 YFSETQ. This CDR3 contains 18 residues. CDR3 sequence reads: CASSLAKPSSLLTGELFF. CDR3 in DNA: TGCGCCAGCAGCTTGGCCAAACCTTCTAGTTTACTTACCGGGGAGCTGTTTTTT.

CDR3 in amino acids: CASSSTGTRGSYEQYV. For the CDR3, the DNA is TGTGCCAGCAGCTCAACCGGGACCAGGGGCTCCTACGAGCAGTACGTC. This chain uses TRBV5-5 with TRBJ2-7; TRBD1 is a possible D gene (6 bases). V was clipped by 3 bases and J by 0 bases, with 16 bases between them. The CDR3 loop spans 16 amino acids. Germline V gene lookup returns CDR1 SGHKS and CDR2 YYEKEE (reference sequence).

This clonotype was seen ten or more times. This chain uses TRBV2 with TRBJ1-5; TRBD1 might be the D (5 bases). The CDR3 is 15 amino acids. Germline V gene sequence: CDR1 SNHLY, CDR2 FYNNEI. V lost 3 bases, J lost 4 bases, and 13 bases lay in between. CDR3 sequence: CASSDPGDGNQPQHF. CDR3 nucleotides: TGTGCCAGCAGTGACCCCGGGGACGGGAATCAGCCCCAGCATTTT. The variable domain in full, with the rest retrieved from reference TRBV2 and TRBJ1-5, is EPEVTQTPSHQVTQMGQEVILRCVPISNHLYFYWYRQILGQKVEFLVSFYNNEISEKSEIFDDQFSVERPDGSNFTLKIRSTKLEDSAMYFCASSDPGDGNQPQHFGDGTRLSIL.

This clonotype was observed a few times. V usage is TRBV29-1 and J usage is TRBJ2-5; the D is unclear. Trimming stripped 4 bases from V and 3 bases from J, with 6 bases between. Germline CDR1 is SQVTM and CDR2 is ANQGSEA. This CDR3 is built from 11 residues. This CDR3 is CSVVRKETQYF. DNA for the CDR3: TGCAGCGTTGTGCGCAAAGAGACCCAGTACTTC.

In its sample, this clonotype was seen many times. The chain combines TRBV4-1 with TRBJ2-2; D is undetermined. The CDR3 contains 14 residues. CDR1 and CDR2 from the germline V gene are MGHRA and YSYEKL. V was clipped by 3 bases and J by 4 bases, with 9 bases between them. CDR3 sequence reads: CASSHSTFTGELFF. CDR3 nucleotide sequence: TGCGCCAGCAGCCACTCGACATTCACCGGGGAGCTGTTTTTT.

This clonotype was detected many times. The rearrangement links TRBV6-2 or TRBV6-3 to TRBJ2-5; TRBD2 is a possible D gene (5 bases). Per germline, CDR1 MNHEY and CDR2 SVGEGT. This CDR3 region has 13 residues. Trimming cost V 8 bases and J 5 bases, with 15 bases left between them. The CDR3 loop is CASVGSNGETQYF. In DNA form, the CDR3 reads TGTGCCAGCGTGGGGAGTAACGGGGAGACCCAGTACTTC.

This clonotype was recorded once. The chain joins TRBV9 to TRBJ2-1; 7 positions agree with TRBD2. V trimming: 0 bases; J trimming: 0 bases; junction bases outside the gene matches: 3. Germline V lookup: CDR1 SGDLS, CDR2 YYNGEE. There are 16 residues in the CDR3. In DNA, the CDR3 is TGTGCCAGCAGCGTAGAGTCTAGCGGCTCCTACAATGAGCAGTTCTTC. Translation gives CASSVESSGSYNEQFF. Together with reference TRBV9 and TRBJ2-1, the CDR3 gives the full variable domain: DSGVTQTPKHLITATGQRVTLRCSPRSGDLSVYWYQQSLDQGLQFLIQYYNGEERAKGNILERFSAQQFPDLHSELNLSSLELGDSALYFCASSVESSGSYNEQFFGPGTRLTVL.

The table lists this clonotype with many counts. The rearrangement joins TRBV5-1 to TRBJ2-7; D is undetermined. The ends were cut back, 1 base at V and 3 bases at J, with 8 bases in the middle. Germline-derived CDR1 and CDR2 are SGHRS and YFSETQ. The CDR3 loop spans 13 amino acids. The CDR3 is CASSLLSDYEQYF. CDR3 nucleotide sequence: TGCGCCAGCAGCTTGCTGTCAGACTACGAGCAGTACTTC.

The rearrangement links TRBV20-1 to TRBJ2-7; 9 bases are a match to TRBD2. Germline V gene lookup returns CDR1 DFQATT and CDR2 SNEGSKA (reference sequence). There are 14 residues in the CDR3. The V and J ends lost 4 bases and 1 base, in that order; junction bases with no gene match: 5. The CDR3 nucleotides are TGCAGTGCTATCAGCGGGAGGCTTTCCTACGAGCAGTACTTC. Protein sequence: CSAISGRLSYEQYF.

V and J are TRBV5-1 and TRBJ1-1, with D tentatively TRBD1 (6 bases). From germline, CDR1 is SGHRS and CDR2 YFSETQ. The CDR3 has 18 residues. Trimming removed 7 bases from V and 1 base from J, with 26 bases in between. CDR3 amino acids: CASRIFVWGQGGNTEAFF. The CDR3, as DNA: TGCGCCAGCCGAATCTTCGTGTGGGGACAAGGAGGGAACACTGAAGCTTTCTTT. The full variable domain, with the rest looked up from reference TRBV5-1 and TRBJ1-1, is KAGVTQTPRYLIKTRGQQVTLSCSPISGHRSVSWYQQTPGQGLQFLFEYFSETQRNKGNFPGRFSGRQFSNSRSEMNVSTLELGDSALYLCASRIFVWGQGGNTEAFFGQGTRLTVV.

J is TRBJ2-5 and V is TRBV6-6; tentative D call: TRBD1 (6 bases). The CDR3 totals 13 residues. V lost 7 bases and J lost 4, with 13 bases in between. Germline V lookup: CDR1 MNHNY, CDR2 SVGAGI (reference sequence). CDR3 coding DNA: TGTGCCAGCACTGCAGGGGCGGGAGAGACCCAGTACTTC. Its protein product is CASTAGAGETQYF.

This clonotype was detected many times. This chain links TRBV12-3 or TRBV12-4 with TRBJ2-3, with 7 bases lining up with TRBD2. V was clipped by 7 bases and J by 2 bases; unmatched bases: 6. The CDR3 length is 14 residues. The CDR3 spells CASTPGTNTDTQYF. The CDR3, as DNA: TGTGCCAGCACCCCCGGGACTAACACAGATACGCAGTATTTT.

There are a few counts of this clonotype. This rearrangement joins TRBV12-3 or TRBV12-4 to TRBJ1-1; unclear D gene. Trimming took 3 bases from V and 0 from J, leaving 8 bases between them. The CDR3 is made up of 14 amino acids. CDR3 nucleotides: TGTGCCAGCAGTTTCCGTCTTATGAACACTGAAGCTTTCTTT. Its protein product is CASSFRLMNTEAFF.